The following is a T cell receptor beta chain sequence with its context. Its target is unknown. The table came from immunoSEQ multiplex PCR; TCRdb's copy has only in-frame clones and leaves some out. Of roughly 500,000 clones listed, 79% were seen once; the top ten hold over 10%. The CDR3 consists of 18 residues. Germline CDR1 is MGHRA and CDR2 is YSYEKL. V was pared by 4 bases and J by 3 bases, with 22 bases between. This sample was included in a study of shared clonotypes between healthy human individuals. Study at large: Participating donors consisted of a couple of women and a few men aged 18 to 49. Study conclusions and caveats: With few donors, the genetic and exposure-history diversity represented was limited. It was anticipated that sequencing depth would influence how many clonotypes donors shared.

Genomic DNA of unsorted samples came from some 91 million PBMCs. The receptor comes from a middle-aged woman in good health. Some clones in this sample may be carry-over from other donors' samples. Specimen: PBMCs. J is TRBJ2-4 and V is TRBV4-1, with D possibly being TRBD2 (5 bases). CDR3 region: CASSPGRVRAGVKNIQYF. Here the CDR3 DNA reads TGCGCCAGCAGCCCGGGCCGGGTGAGGGCCGGGGTCAAAAACATTCAGTACTTC.